The rows below give T cell receptor beta chains drawn from one sample of a study of blood T cell repertoires in COVID-19. Assay used: immunoSEQ multiplex PCR; TCRdb lists only in-frame clones, some missing. The sample shows about 150,000 clones, about 86% of them seen only once. The sample taken for sequencing was peripheral blood. These TCRs come from a woman aged 55 to 70 with acute or convalescent COVID-19. Both conserved end residues are part of each CDR3. A D gene is named only where the DNA matches it firmly. Clone size is stated in some rows and not others, as once, few, many or a class when expanded.

clone_size	d_call	v_call	j_call	cdr3_nt	cdr3_aa
NA	TRBD1	TRBV19	TRBJ1-4	TGTGCCAGTAGTATAAATGGACAGGGAGGAAAACTGTTTTTT	CASSINGQGGKLFF
NA	NA	TRBV6-5	TRBJ2-7	TGTGCCAGCAGTTACCAGGGAAGTAGGTACGAGCAGTACTTC	CASSYQGSRYEQYF
NA	TRBD1	TRBV7-6	TRBJ2-3	TGTGCCAGCAGCTTCTCTTGGCCGAACGGACAGGGGGGCACAGATACGCAGTATTTT	CASSFSWPNGQGGTDTQYF
once	NA	TRBV5-1	TRBJ2-2	TGCGCCAGCCGCCCGGGTTCCCGGAACACCGGGGAGCTGTTTTTT	CASRPGSRNTGELFF
NA	NA	TRBV6-4	TRBJ1-2	TGTGCCAGCAGTGACAATCTCCGGGACTATGGCTACACCTTC	CASSDNLRDYGYTF
NA	NA	TRBV9	TRBJ1-3	TGTGCCAGCAGCGTTACAGAGCCTGGAAACACCATATATTTT	CASSVTEPGNTIYF
once	TRBD1	TRBV6-5	TRBJ1-5	TGTGCCAGCAGGGTCAGGGGGGATAGCAATCAGCCCCAGCATTTT	CASRVRGDSNQPQHF
NA	NA	TRBV5-1	TRBJ1-3	TGCGCCAGCAGCTTGGACAGGGAAGGGAACACCATATATTTT	CASSLDREGNTIYF
NA	NA	TRBV27	TRBJ1-1	TGTGCCAGCAGTCCCGGACACATGGCTGAAGCTTTCTTT	CASSPGHMAEAFF
NA	NA	TRBV9	TRBJ1-5	TGTGCCAGCAGCGTGGGCCCAGACCTAAGCAATCAGCCCCAGCATTTT	CASSVGPDLSNQPQHF
NA	NA	TRBV18	TRBJ1-6	TGTGCCAGCTCACCACCACAGGGCTATAATTCACCCCTCCACTTT	CASSPPQGYNSPLHF
NA	TRBD1	TRBV19	TRBJ2-5	TGTGCCAGTAGTATCGCCGGGACAGGGCAAGAGACCCAGTACTTC	CASSIAGTGQETQYF
few	TRBD1	TRBV30	TRBJ1-2	TGTGCCTGGAGTAGGAGGGGGCGAGGCGGCTACACCTTC	CAWSRRGRGGYTF
once	NA	TRBV2	TRBJ1-2	TGTGCCAGCACCCTACAGATACCCTATGGCTACACCTTC	CASTLQIPYGYTF
once	NA	TRBV12-5	TRBJ1-3	TGTGCTAGTGGCCCGACGACTCATCAAGGAAACACCATATATTTT	CASGPTTHQGNTIYF
NA	NA	TRBV1	TRBJ2-3	TGCACCAGCAGCCGTGGGACTGCGAGTGGAGGGAGACACACAGATACGCAGTATTTT	CTSSRGTASGGRHTDTQYF
NA	TRBD1	TRBV6-2/TRBV6-3	TRBJ1-5	TGTGCCAGCAGTTACTCGGACAGGGCTGGCAATCAGCCCCAGCATTTT	CASSYSDRAGNQPQHF
NA	NA	TRBV11-3	TRBJ2-5	TGTGCCAGCAGCCCGGACAGCCAAGAGACCCAGTACTTC	CASSPDSQETQYF
NA	TRBD1	TRBV30	TRBJ1-2	TGTGCCTGGAGTGTATGGACCGGGACAGGCTATGGCTACACCTTC	CAWSVWTGTGYGYTF
few	NA	TRBV7-9	TRBJ1-5	TGTGCCAGCAGGGGAGACGGAGGTTTGGGCAATCAGCCCCAGCATTTT	CASRGDGGLGNQPQHF
NA	TRBD1	TRBV15	TRBJ1-1	TGTGCCACCAGCGGGACAGCCGGGACAGGGGTCGCCGTAGCTTTCTTT	CATSGTAGTGVAVAFF
NA	TRBD1	TRBV3-1/TRBV3-2	TRBJ1-2	TGTGCCAGCAGCCAAGATGCCACAGGGGGATCCTTTGGCTACACCTTC	CASSQDATGGSFGYTF
NA	TRBD1	TRBV10-1	TRBJ1-6	TGCGCCAGCACCCTGAGACAGGGACTCTCACCCCTCCACTTT	CASTLRQGLSPLHF
NA	NA	TRBV30	TRBJ1-2	TGTGCCTGGAGTCCCAGCTATGGCTACACCTTC	CAWSPSYGYTF
medium-sized	NA	TRBV10-2	TRBJ1-5	TGCGCCAGCAGTGAGTCCCCAGGAAATAGCAATCAGCCCCAGCATTTT	CASSESPGNSNQPQHF
once	NA	TRBV5-1	TRBJ1-2	TGCGCCAGCAGCTTGGGGGGCACCGCAATTACTAACTATGGCTACACCTTC	CASSLGGTAITNYGYTF
few	NA	TRBV15	TRBJ1-1	TGTGCCACCAGCAGAGCCTTCGGGGGGAGGACTGAAGCTTTCTTT	CATSRAFGGRTEAFF
NA	NA	TRBV5-1	TRBJ2-1	TGCGCCAGCAGCTTGGCAGGGGTTAGCTCCTACAATGAGCAGTTCTTC	CASSLAGVSSYNEQFF
once	NA	TRBV2	TRBJ2-5	TGTGCCAGCAGCTTAGAAGAGACCCAGTACTTC	CASSLEETQYF
NA	TRBD1	TRBV24-1	TRBJ1-1	TGTGCCACCAGTGATGTCAACAGGGGTGAAGCTTTCTTT	CATSDVNRGEAFF
NA	NA	TRBV5-1	TRBJ2-1	TGCGCCAGCAGCTGGCTGGCCGAAGACAGCTACAATGAGCAGTTCTTC	CASSWLAEDSYNEQFF
many	NA	TRBV3-1/TRBV3-2	TRBJ2-2	TGTGCCAGCAGCAAACAGGGGGGGGTATACACCGGGGAGCTGTTTTTT	CASSKQGGVYTGELFF
once	TRBD2	TRBV19	TRBJ2-2	TGTGCCAGTAGAGGATGGCGGGGGGGAATCACCGGGGAGCTGTTTTTT	CASRGWRGGITGELFF
NA	NA	TRBV5-4	TRBJ1-3	TGTGCCAGCAGCTTGGACAGGTTGATGGGAAACACCATATATTTT	CASSLDRLMGNTIYF
NA	NA	TRBV9	TRBJ1-1	TGTGCCAGCAGCTCAGGACAGATCACTGAAGCTTTCTTT	CASSSGQITEAFF
once	NA	TRBV6-5	TRBJ1-2	TGTGCCAGCAGTTACAGGACTGCCACCTATGGCTACACCTTC	CASSYRTATYGYTF
NA	NA	TRBV2	TRBJ1-1	TGTGCCAGCATACAGGAGATGAACACTGAAGCTTTCTTT	CASIQEMNTEAFF
once	TRBD1	TRBV5-1	TRBJ1-4	TGCGCCAGCAGCGCGGACAGGGGGCATCGGGAAAAACTGTTTTTT	CASSADRGHREKLFF
NA	TRBD1	TRBV7-3	TRBJ1-1	TGTGCCAGCAGCTCCACCCCGGGACAGGGGCTCTCTGACACTGAAGCTTTCTTT	CASSSTPGQGLSDTEAFF
NA	NA	TRBV19	TRBJ1-6	TGTGCCAGTAGTTTATGGGACGGGGGTAATTCACCCCTCCACTTT	CASSLWDGGNSPLHF
NA	TRBD1	TRBV5-6	TRBJ1-4	TGTGCCAGCAGCTTGGGGACAGGGCTCACTAATGAAAAACTGTTTTTT	CASSLGTGLTNEKLFF
NA	TRBD1	TRBV5-1	TRBJ1-4	TGCGCCAGCAGCTTGGGTGAGGGGACAGTATACCATGAAAAACTGTTTTTT	CASSLGEGTVYHEKLFF
NA	NA	TRBV3-1/TRBV3-2	TRBJ1-5	TGTGCCAGCAGCCAAGACAGGGGCGGGAGGCCCCAGCATTTT	CASSQDRGGRPQHF
NA	TRBD1	TRBV7-9	TRBJ1-5	TGTGCCAGCAGCGGGTTGGACAGGGGTCGAAGTCAGCCCCAGCATTTT	CASSGLDRGRSQPQHF
NA	TRBD1	TRBV18	TRBJ1-2	TGTGCCAGCTCACCCAGCGGGACAGGGTATGGCTACACCTTC	CASSPSGTGYGYTF
NA	TRBD1	TRBV4-1	TRBJ2-7	TGCGCCAGCAGCCTCGACAGGGACCTTTACGAGCAGTACTTC	CASSLDRDLYEQYF
NA	TRBD2	TRBV10-2	TRBJ2-1	TGCGCCAGCATTCCCAGCCGGGGGGGTAGTGAGCAGTTCTTC	CASIPSRGGSEQFF
NA	TRBD1	TRBV10-2	TRBJ1-4	TGCGCCAGCAGACCGGGACAGGGTAATGAAAAACTGTTTTTT	CASRPGQGNEKLFF
NA	NA	TRBV25-1	TRBJ1-4	TGTGCCAGCAGTTACCAGGGGATTGAAAAACTGTTTTTT	CASSYQGIEKLFF
NA	TRBD2	TRBV18	TRBJ2-3	TGTGCCAGCTCACCATTGAGACTAGCTCGAATCCCCACAGATACGCAGTATTTT	CASSPLRLARIPTDTQYF
NA	TRBD1	TRBV6-5	TRBJ1-3	TGTGCCAGTCGGGACAGCTCTGGAAACACCATATATTTT	CASRDSSGNTIYF
NA	NA	TRBV10-2	TRBJ1-2	TGCGCCAGCAGCCTCGGACAAAGTGGTGGCTACACCTTC	CASSLGQSGGYTF
NA	TRBD2	TRBV7-8	TRBJ2-2	TGTGCCAGCAGCTTCAGGGAAGCGGGGGGGGTCGGGGAGCTGTTTTTT	CASSFREAGGVGELFF
NA	NA	TRBV20-1	TRBJ2-3	TGCAGTGCCCGTACTAGAAATACGCAGTATTTT	CSARTRNTQYF
NA	NA	TRBV19	TRBJ1-1	TGTGCCAGTATTGAGGGCTTGAACACTGAAGCTTTCTTT	CASIEGLNTEAFF
NA	NA	TRBV5-4	TRBJ1-1	TGTGCCAGCAGCTTGCTATCAGGGAAGAGGGGGATGAACACTGAAGCTTTCTTT	CASSLLSGKRGMNTEAFF
NA	NA	TRBV1	TRBJ2-5	TGCACCAGCAGCCAAGATCCCCCTAGCGGGACCCAAGAGACCCAGTACTTC	CTSSQDPPSGTQETQYF